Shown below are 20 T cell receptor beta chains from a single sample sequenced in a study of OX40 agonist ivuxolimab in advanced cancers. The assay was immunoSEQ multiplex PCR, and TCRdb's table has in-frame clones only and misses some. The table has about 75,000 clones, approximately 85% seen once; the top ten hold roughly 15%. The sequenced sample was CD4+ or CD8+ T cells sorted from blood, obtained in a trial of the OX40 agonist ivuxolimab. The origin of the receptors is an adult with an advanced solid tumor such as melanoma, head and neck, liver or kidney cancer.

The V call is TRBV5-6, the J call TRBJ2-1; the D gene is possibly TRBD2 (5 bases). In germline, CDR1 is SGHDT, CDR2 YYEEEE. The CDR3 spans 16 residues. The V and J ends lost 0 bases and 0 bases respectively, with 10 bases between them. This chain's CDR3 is CASSLDGGGSYNEQFF. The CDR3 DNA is TGTGCCAGCAGCTTGGATGGCGGAGGCTCCTACAATGAGCAGTTCTTC.

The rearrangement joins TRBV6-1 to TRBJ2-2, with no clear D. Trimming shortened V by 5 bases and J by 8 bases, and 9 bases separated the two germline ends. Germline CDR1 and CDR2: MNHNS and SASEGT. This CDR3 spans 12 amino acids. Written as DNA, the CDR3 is TGTGCCAGCAGTCTCAGTGGGGGGGAGCTGTTTTTT. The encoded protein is CASSLSGGELFF.

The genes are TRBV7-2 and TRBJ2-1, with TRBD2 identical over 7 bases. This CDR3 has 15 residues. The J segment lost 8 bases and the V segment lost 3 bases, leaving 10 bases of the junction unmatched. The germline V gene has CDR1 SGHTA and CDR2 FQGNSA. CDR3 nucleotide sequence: TGTGCCAGCAGCTTTAGGGGAGGGCCTCTGTATGAGCAGTTCTTC. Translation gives CASSFRGGPLYEQFF.

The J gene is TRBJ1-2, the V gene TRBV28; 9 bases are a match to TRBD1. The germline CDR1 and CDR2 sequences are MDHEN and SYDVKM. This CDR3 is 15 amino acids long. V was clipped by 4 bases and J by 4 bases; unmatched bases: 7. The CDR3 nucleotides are TGTGCCAGCAGTTCTACAGGGGGCCTCAGCTATGGCTACACCTTC. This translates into CASSSTGGLSYGYTF.

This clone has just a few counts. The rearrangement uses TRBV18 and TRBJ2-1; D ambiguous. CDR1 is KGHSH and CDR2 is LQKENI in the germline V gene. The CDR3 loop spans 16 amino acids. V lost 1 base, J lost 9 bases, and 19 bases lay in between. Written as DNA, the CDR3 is TGTGCCAGCTCACCACGGCTAGGCTTATCCTCCGGTGAGCAGTTCTTC. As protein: CASSPRLGLSSGEQFF.

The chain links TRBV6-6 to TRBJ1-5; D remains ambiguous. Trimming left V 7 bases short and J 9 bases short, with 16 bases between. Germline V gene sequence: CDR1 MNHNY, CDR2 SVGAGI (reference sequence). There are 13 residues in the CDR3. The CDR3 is CASKGSPVGPQHF. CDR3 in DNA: TGTGCCAGCAAGGGCAGTCCCGTCGGGCCCCAGCATTTT.

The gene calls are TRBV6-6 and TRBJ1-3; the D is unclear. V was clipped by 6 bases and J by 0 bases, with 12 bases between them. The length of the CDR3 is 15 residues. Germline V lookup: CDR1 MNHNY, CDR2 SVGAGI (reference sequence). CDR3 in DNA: TGTGCCAGCAGCCCTGACGTAAGCTCTGGAAACACCATATATTTT. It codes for CASSPDVSSGNTIYF.

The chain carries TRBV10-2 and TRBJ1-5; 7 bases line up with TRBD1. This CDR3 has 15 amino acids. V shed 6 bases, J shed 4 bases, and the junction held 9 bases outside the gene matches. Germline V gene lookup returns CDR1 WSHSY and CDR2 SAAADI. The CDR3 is CASSPTGVGNQPQHF. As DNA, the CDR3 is TGCGCCAGCAGCCCTACAGGGGTAGGGAATCAGCCCCAGCATTTT.

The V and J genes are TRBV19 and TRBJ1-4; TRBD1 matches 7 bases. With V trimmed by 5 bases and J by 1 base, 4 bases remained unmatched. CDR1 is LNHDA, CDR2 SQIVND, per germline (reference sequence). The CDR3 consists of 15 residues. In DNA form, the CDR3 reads TGTGCCAGTAGTTCTCGACAGGGAACTAATGAAAAACTGTTTTTT. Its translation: CASSSRQGTNEKLFF.

CDR3 nucleotide sequence: TGTGCCAGCAGCTTAGCGGGAGCCACCTACGAGCAGTACTTC. This sequence encodes CASSLAGATYEQYF. This chain joins TRBV7-2 and TRBJ2-7, with D perhaps TRBD2 (5 bases). V was pared by 0 bases and J by 2 bases, with 8 bases between. The CDR3 runs to 14 residues. The V gene's germline CDR1 is SGHTA and CDR2 FQGNSA.

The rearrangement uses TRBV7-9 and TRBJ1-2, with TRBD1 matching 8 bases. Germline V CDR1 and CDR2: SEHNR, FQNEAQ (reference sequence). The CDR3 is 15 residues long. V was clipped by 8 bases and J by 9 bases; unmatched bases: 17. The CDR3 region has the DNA TGTGCCAGCTTTACCGACAGGCAGGGGGCGAGACGCTACACCTTC. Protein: CASFTDRQGARRYTF.

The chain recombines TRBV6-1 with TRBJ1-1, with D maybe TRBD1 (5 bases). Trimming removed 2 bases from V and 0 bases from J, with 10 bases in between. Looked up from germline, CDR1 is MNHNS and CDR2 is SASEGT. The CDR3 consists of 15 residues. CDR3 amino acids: CASSELGGVNTEAFF. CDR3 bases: TGTGCCAGCAGTGAACTAGGAGGGGTGAACACTGAAGCTTTCTTT.

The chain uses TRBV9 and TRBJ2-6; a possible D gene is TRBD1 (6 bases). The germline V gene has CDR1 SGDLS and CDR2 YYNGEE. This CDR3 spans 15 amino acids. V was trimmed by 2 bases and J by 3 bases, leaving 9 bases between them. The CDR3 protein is CASSVRTVGANVLTF. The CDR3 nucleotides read TGTGCCAGCAGCGTTCGGACAGTTGGGGCCAACGTCCTGACTTTC.

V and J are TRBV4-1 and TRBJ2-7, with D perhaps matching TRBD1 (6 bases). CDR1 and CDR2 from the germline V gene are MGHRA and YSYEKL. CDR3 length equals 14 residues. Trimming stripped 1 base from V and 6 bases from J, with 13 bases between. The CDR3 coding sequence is TGCGCCAGCAGCCAAGGTCCAGGGGAAAGCGAGCAGTACTTC. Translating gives CASSQGPGESEQYF.

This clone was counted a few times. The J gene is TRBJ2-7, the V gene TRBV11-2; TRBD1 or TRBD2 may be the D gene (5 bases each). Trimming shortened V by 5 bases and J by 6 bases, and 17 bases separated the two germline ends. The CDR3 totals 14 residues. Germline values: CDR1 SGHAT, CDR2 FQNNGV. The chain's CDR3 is CASSPTRGSTEQYF. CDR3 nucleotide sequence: TGTGCCAGCAGCCCAACGAGGGGATCTACCGAGCAGTACTTC.

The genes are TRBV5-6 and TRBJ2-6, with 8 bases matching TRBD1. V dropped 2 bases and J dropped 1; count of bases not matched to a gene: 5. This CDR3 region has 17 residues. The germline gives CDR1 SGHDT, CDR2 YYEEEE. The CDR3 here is CASSLVQGASGANVLTF. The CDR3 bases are TGTGCCAGCAGCTTAGTCCAGGGGGCTTCTGGGGCCAACGTCCTGACTTTC.

This CDR3 is CASSLGPQGYEQYF. CDR3 nucleotides: TGTGCCAGCAGCTTAGGGCCCCAGGGGTACGAGCAGTACTTC. The chain combines TRBV7-2 with TRBJ2-7; D is possibly TRBD1 (6 bases). The ends were cut back, 1 base at V and 4 bases at J, with 11 bases in the middle. CDR3 length: 14 amino acids. Germline V gene lookup returns CDR1 SGHTA and CDR2 FQGNSA.

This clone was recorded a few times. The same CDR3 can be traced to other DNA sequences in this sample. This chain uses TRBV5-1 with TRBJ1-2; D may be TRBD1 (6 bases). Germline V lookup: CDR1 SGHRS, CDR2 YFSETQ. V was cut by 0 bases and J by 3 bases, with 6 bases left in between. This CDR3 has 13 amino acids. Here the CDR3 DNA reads TGCGCCAGCAGCTTGGCAGGGGACTATGGCTACACCTTC. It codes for CASSLAGDYGYTF.

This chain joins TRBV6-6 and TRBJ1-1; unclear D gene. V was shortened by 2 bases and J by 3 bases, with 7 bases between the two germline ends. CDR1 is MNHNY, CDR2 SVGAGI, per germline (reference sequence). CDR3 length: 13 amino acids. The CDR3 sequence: CASSYREYTEAFF. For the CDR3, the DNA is TGTGCCAGCAGTTACCGGGAGTACACTGAAGCTTTCTTT.

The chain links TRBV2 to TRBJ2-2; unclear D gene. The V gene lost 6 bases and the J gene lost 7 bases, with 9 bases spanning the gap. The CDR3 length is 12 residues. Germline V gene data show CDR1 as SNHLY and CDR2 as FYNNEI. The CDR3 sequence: CASRNTGGELFF. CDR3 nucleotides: TGTGCCAGCAGAAACACGGGCGGGGAGCTGTTTTTT.